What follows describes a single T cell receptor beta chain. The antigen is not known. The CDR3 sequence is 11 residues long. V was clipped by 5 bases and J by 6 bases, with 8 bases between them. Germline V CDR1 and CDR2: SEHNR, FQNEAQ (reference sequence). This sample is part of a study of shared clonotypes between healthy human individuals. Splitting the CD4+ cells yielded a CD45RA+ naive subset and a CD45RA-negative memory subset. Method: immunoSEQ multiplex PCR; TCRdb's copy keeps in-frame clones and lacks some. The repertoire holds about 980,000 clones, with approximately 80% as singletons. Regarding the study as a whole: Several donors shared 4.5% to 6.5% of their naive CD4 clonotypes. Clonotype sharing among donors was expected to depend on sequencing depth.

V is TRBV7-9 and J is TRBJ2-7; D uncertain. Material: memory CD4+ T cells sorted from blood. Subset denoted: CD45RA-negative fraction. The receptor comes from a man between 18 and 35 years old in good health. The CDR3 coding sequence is TGTGCCAGCAGCCCCCGTACCGAGCAGTACTTC. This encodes CASSPRTEQYF.